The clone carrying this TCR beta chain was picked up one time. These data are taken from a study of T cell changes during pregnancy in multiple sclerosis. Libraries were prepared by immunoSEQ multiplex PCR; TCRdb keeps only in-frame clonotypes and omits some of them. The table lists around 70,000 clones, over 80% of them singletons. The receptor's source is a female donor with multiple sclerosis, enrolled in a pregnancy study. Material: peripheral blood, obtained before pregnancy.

The CDR3 DNA follows: TGTGCCAGCAGTATGACAGGTCCCGGGGAGCTGTTTTTT. Translated, it gives CASSMTGPGELFF. The gene calls are TRBV27 and TRBJ2-2; tentatively, D is TRBD1 (6 bases). CDR1 is MNHEY and CDR2 is SMNVEV in the germline V gene (reference sequence). This CDR3 is 13 amino acids long. Deletions cut 5 bases from V and 6 bases from J, with 10 bases between.